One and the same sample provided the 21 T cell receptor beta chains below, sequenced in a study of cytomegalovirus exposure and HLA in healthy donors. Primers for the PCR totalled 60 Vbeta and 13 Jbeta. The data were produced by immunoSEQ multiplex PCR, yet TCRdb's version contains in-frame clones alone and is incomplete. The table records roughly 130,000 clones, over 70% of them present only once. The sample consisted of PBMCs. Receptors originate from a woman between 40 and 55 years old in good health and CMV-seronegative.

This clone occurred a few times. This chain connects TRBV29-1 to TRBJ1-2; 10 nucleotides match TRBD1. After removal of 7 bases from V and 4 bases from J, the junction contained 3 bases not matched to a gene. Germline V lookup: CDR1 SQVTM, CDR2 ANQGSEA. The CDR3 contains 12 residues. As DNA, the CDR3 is TGCAGCGGGGGGACAGGGGCCTATGGCTACACCTTC. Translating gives CSGGTGAYGYTF.

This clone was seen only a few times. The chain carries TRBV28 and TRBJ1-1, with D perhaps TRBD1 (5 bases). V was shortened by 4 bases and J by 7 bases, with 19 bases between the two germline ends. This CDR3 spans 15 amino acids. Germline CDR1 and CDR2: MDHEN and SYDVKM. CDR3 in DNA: TGTGCCAGCAGTTCCCGGATTGTGCGGGGGGATGAAGCTTTCTTT. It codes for CASSSRIVRGDEAFF.

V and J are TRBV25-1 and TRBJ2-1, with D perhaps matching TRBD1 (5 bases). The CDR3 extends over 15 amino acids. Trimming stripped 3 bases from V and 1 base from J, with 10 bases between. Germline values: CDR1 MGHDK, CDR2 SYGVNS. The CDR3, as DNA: TGTGCCAGCAGTGATTTCAGGGTTTCCTACAATGAGCAGTTCTTC. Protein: CASSDFRVSYNEQFF.

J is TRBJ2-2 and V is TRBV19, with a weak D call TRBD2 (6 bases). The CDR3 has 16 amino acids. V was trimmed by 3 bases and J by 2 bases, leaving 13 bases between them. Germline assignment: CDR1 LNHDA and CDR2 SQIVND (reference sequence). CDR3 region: CASSIGGWGNTGELFF. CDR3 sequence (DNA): TGTGCCAGTAGTATTGGGGGGTGGGGAAACACCGGGGAGCTGTTTTTT.

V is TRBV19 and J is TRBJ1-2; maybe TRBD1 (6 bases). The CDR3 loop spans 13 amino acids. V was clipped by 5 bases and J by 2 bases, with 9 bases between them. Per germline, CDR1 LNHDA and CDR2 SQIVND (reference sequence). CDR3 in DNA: TGTGCCAGTAGTGCAGACAGGAACTATGGCTACACCTTC. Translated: CASSADRNYGYTF.

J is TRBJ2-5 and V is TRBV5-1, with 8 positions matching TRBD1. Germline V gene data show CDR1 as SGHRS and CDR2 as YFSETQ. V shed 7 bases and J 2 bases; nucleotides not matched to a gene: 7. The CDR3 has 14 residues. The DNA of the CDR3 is TGCGCCAGCGATCCAGGGGGCGGGCAAGAGACCCAGTACTTC. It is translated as CASDPGGGQETQYF.

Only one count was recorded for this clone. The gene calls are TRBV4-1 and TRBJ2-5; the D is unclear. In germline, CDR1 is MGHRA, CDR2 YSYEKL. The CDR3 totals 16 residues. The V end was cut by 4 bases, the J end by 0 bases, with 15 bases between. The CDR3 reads CASSRPSIGYQETQYF. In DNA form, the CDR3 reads TGCGCCAGCAGCCGACCCTCGATCGGGTACCAAGAGACCCAGTACTTC.

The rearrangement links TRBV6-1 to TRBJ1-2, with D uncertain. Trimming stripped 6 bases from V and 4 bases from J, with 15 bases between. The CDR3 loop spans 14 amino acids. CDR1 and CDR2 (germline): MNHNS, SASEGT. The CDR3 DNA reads TGTGCCAGCAGGGTGTCGGGTTCTAGCTATGGCTACACCTTC. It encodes CASRVSGSSYGYTF.

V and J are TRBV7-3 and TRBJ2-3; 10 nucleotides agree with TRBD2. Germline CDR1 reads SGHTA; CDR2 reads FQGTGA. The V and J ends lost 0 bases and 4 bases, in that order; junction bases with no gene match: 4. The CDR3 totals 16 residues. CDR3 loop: CASSLTSGRFADTQYF. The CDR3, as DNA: TGTGCCAGCAGCTTAACTAGCGGGAGGTTTGCAGATACGCAGTATTTT.

The CDR3 reads CASRGGTYNEQFF. The CDR3 DNA sequence: TGTGCCAGCCGGGGGGGAACCTACAATGAGCAGTTCTTC. V and J are TRBV7-2 and TRBJ2-1; 8 nucleotides align to TRBD2. The CDR3 is made up of 13 amino acids. Germline V gene lookup returns CDR1 SGHTA and CDR2 FQGNSA. With 8 bases clipped from V and 2 bases from J, the junction kept 2 bases outside the gene matches.

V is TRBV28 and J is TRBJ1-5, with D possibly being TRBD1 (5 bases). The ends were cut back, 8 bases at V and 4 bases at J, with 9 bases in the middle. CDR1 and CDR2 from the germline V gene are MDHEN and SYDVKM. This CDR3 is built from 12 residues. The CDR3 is CASHGGNQPQHF. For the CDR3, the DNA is TGTGCCAGCCACGGGGGTAATCAGCCCCAGCATTTT.

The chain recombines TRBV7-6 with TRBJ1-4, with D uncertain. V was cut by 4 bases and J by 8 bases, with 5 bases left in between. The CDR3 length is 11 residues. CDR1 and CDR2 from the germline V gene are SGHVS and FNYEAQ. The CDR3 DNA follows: TGTGCCAGCAGCTCCGAGGAAAAACTGTTTTTT. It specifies CASSSEEKLFF. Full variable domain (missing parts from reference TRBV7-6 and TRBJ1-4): GAGVSQSPRYKVTKRGQDVALRCDPISGHVSLYWYRQALGQGPEFLTYFNYEAQQDKSGLPNDRFSAERPEGSISTLTIQRTEQRDSAMYRCASSSEEKLFFGSGTQLSVL.

The DNA of the CDR3 is TGCGCCAGCAGGTCCCCAGGCAACCGAGGAAACACCATATATTTT. It is translated as CASRSPGNRGNTIYF. This sequence joins TRBV4-1 and TRBJ1-3; D remains ambiguous. Trimming cost V 6 bases and J 4 bases, with 16 bases left between them. Germline V gene data show CDR1 as MGHRA and CDR2 as YSYEKL. The CDR3 runs to 15 residues.

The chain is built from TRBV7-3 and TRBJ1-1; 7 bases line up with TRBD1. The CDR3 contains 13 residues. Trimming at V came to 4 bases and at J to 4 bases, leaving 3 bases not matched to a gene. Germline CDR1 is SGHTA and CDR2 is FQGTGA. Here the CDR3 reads CASSWQGGTEAFF. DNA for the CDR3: TGTGCCAGCAGCTGGCAGGGGGGCACTGAAGCTTTCTTT.

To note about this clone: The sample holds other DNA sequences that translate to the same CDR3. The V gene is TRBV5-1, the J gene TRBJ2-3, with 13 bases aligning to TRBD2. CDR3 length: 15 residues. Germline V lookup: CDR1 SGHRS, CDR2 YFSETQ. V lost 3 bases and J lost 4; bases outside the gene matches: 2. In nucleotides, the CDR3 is TGCGCCAGCAGCTCGGGACTAGCGGGACCAGATACGCAGTATTTT. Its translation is CASSSGLAGPDTQYF.

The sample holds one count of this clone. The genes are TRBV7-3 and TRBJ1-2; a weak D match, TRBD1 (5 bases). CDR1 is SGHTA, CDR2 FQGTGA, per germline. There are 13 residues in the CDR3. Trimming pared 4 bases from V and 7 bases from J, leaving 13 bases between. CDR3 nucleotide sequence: TGTGCCAGCAGCTCGGGGGATCGGTCTGGCTACACCTTC. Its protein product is CASSSGDRSGYTF.

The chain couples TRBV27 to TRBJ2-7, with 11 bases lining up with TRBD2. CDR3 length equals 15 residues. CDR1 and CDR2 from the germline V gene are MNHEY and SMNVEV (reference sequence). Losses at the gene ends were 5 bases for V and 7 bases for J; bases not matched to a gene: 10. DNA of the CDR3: TGTGCCAGCAGTCTGACTAGCGGGGACCTTGAAGAGCAGTACTTC. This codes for CASSLTSGDLEEQYF.

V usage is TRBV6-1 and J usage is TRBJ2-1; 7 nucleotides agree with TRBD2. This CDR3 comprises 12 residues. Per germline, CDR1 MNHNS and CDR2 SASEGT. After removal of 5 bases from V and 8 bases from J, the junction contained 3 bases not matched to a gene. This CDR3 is CASSLSGDEQFF. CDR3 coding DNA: TGTGCCAGCAGTCTAAGCGGGGATGAGCAGTTCTTC.

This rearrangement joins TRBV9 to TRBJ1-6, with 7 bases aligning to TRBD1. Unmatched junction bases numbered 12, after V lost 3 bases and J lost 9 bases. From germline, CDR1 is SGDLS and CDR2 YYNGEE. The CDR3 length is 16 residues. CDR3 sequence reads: CASSDLRQGEGSPLHF. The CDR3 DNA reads TGTGCCAGCAGCGACCTCCGACAGGGCGAAGGTTCACCCCTCCACTTT.

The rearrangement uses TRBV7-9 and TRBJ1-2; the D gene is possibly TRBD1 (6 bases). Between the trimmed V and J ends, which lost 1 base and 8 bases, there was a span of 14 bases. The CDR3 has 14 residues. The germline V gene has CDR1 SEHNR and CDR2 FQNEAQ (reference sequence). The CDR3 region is CASSLVAGAEGYTF. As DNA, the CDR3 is TGTGCCAGCAGCTTAGTGGCGGGGGCAGAGGGCTACACCTTC.

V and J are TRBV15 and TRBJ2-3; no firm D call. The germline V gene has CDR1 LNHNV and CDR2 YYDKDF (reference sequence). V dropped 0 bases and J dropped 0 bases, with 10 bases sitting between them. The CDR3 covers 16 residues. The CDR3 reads CATSRDSSPSTDTQYF. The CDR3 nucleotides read TGTGCCACCAGCAGAGATAGCTCCCCTAGCACAGATACGCAGTATTTT. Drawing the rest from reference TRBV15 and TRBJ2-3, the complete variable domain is DAMVIQNPRYQVTQFGKPVTLSCSQTLNHNVMYWYQQKSSQAPKLLFHYYDKDFNNEADTPDNFQSRRPNTSFCFLDIRSPGLGDTAMYLCATSRDSSPSTDTQYFGPGTRLTVL.